This TCR beta chain originates from a study of cytomegalovirus exposure and HLA in healthy donors. The overall study: The platform used for the roughly 120 validation repertoires matched that of the roughly 700 first-cohort repertoires, a later analysis reported.

General study points: It was found in a later analysis that first-cohort TCR clusters tended to co-occur in the 100 to 150 validation repertoires. Reportedly, diagnosis of cytomegalovirus status by the classifier showed high specificity and sensitivity.

Only in-frame clones appear in the TCRdb table, and some are missing; sequencing was by immunoSEQ multiplex PCR. This table has 150,000 to 200,000 clones, roughly 82% appearing once. A remark on this clone: No antigen is known for it.

The donors were part of the 120-subject validation cohort, which stood apart from the approximately 670-subject first cohort. Per the germline V gene, CDR1 is LNHDA and CDR2 is SQIVND (reference sequence). V lost 5 bases and J 3 bases, leaving 10 bases between the germline ends. The CDR3 has 13 residues. This TCR derives from a man aged 18-30 years in good health and CMV-seropositive. The J gene is TRBJ1-2, the V gene TRBV19; D gene ambiguous. Sample: PBMCs. The CDR3 DNA follows: TGTGCCAGTAGTCCCCCCGTAGACTATGGCTACACCTTC. It is translated as CASSPPVDYGYTF. Full variable domain (missing parts from reference TRBV19 and TRBJ1-2): DGGITQSPKYLFRKEGQNVTLSCEQNLNHDAMYWYRQDPGQGLRLIYYSQIVNDFQKGDIAEGYSVSREKKESFPLTVTSAQKNPTAFYLCASSPPVDYGYTFGSGTRLTVV.